This T cell receptor (beta chain) was captured by sequencing in a study of blood T cell repertoires in COVID-19. Assay used: immunoSEQ multiplex PCR; TCRdb lists only in-frame clones, some missing. The sample carries roughly 280,000 clones, around 90% recorded once. The V gene's germline CDR1 is LGHDT and CDR2 YNNKEL (reference sequence). The CDR3 contains 16 residues. Trimming removed 2 bases from V and 4 bases from J; junction bases left unmatched: 5. The TCR originated in a man in his forties who had been exposed to COVID-19. Specimen: PBMCs or T cells enriched from blood (not recorded which). The chain joins TRBV3-1 (or the pseudogene TRBV3-2) to TRBJ2-3; TRBD2 matches at 11 bases. CDR3 in DNA: TGTGCCAGCAGCCAACTTAGCGGGAGGGGGCCAGATACGCAGTATTTT. Translated, it gives CASSQLSGRGPDTQYF.